The 21 T cell receptor beta chains reported below all come from one sample, sequenced in a study of cytomegalovirus exposure and HLA in healthy donors. Use of 60 Vbeta and 13 Jbeta primers characterized the PCR. Sequencing used immunoSEQ multiplex PCR; TCRdb keeps in-frame clones, though not all of them. The profile shows under 300,000 clones, 70% to 90% of them singletons. Specimen: PBMCs. The receptors stem from a woman aged 55-70 years in good health and CMV-seropositive.

J is TRBJ1-3 and V is TRBV9; no clear D gene. Between the trimmed V and J ends, which lost 5 bases and 2 bases, there was a span of 5 bases. Germline assignment: CDR1 SGDLS and CDR2 YYNGEE. CDR3 length equals 12 residues. This CDR3 reads CASRAAGNTIYF. The DNA of the CDR3 is TGTGCCAGCAGGGCAGCTGGAAACACCATATATTTT. Supplemented by reference TRBV9 and TRBJ1-3, the full variable domain reads DSGVTQTPKHLITATGQRVTLRCSPRSGDLSVYWYQQSLDQGLQFLIQYYNGEERAKGNILERFSAQQFPDLHSELNLSSLELGDSALYFCASRAAGNTIYFGEGSWLTVV.

The chain joins TRBV18 to TRBJ2-1, with a weak D call TRBD2 (5 bases). V lost 6 bases, J lost 4 bases, and 16 bases lay in between. CDR1 is KGHSH, CDR2 LQKENI, per germline. CDR3 length: 15 residues. CDR3 loop: CASSRPGSKYNEQFF. CDR3 coding DNA: TGTGCCAGCTCCCGTCCGGGGTCCAAGTACAATGAGCAGTTCTTC.

CDR3 protein: CASSPHRQESDTEAFF. For the CDR3, the DNA is TGCGCCAGCAGCCCACACAGACAGGAGTCAGACACTGAAGCTTTCTTT. This chain links TRBV5-1 with TRBJ1-1; a weak D match, TRBD1 (6 bases). CDR1 and CDR2 (germline): SGHRS, YFSETQ. V was trimmed by 4 bases and J by 3 bases, leaving 19 bases between them. The CDR3 is 16 residues long.

This clone was observed a handful of times. The chain recombines TRBV4-1 with TRBJ2-5; 9 bases are a match to TRBD1. The CDR3 is 17 residues long. Germline V gene data show CDR1 as MGHRA and CDR2 as YSYEKL. V lost 1 base and J lost 6; bases outside the gene matches: 12. As DNA, the CDR3 is TGCGCCAGCAGCCAAGGGACCGGGACAGGGAAGGGAAAGACCCAGTACTTC. Its protein product is CASSQGTGTGKGKTQYF.

The rearrangement joins TRBV29-1 to TRBJ1-2, with unresolved D. This CDR3 spans 13 amino acids. Germline V lookup: CDR1 SQVTM, CDR2 ANQGSEA. V was clipped by 2 bases and J by 5 bases, with 12 bases between them. CDR3 residues: CSVEFRSPYGYTF. CDR3 nucleotide sequence: TGCAGCGTTGAATTCAGGTCCCCTTATGGCTACACCTTC.

This chain uses TRBV29-1 with TRBJ2-5, with a possible D match to TRBD2 (5 bases). V lost 2 bases and J 4 bases, leaving 8 bases between the germline ends. The CDR3 runs to 12 residues. Germline CDR1 and CDR2: SQVTM and ANQGSEA. This chain's CDR3 is CSVETSAETQYF. The CDR3, as DNA: TGCAGCGTTGAAACTAGTGCAGAGACCCAGTACTTC.

The genes are TRBV7-6 and TRBJ2-1, with 11 bases matching TRBD2. Per the germline V gene, CDR1 is SGHVS and CDR2 is FNYEAQ. This CDR3 has 16 amino acids. The trim removed 5 bases at V and 6 bases at J, leaving 9 bases unmatched. The chain's CDR3 is CASSLTGTSGTNEQFF. The CDR3 DNA reads as TGTGCCAGCAGCCTGACCGGGACTAGCGGAACCAATGAGCAGTTCTTC.

This clone has a handful of counts. The chain is built from TRBV5-4 and TRBJ2-3; a possible D gene is TRBD2 (6 bases). The CDR3 has 16 amino acids. V gave up 2 bases and J gave up 1 base, with 14 bases separating them. Germline V gene data show CDR1 as SGHNT and CDR2 as YYREEE (reference sequence). DNA for the CDR3: TGTGCCAGCAGCTTCAAATCCGGGAGTGGCACAGATACGCAGTATTTT. This encodes CASSFKSGSGTDTQYF. The full variable domain, rest sourced from reference TRBV5-4 and TRBJ2-3, is ETGVTQSPTHLIKTRGQQVTLRCSSQSGHNTVSWYQQALGQGPQFIFQYYREEENGRGNFPPRFSGLQFPNYSSELNVNALELDDSALYLCASSFKSGSGTDTQYFGPGTRLTVL.

The V gene is TRBV10-1, the J gene TRBJ2-3, with D perhaps TRBD1 (6 bases). CDR3 size: 12 residues. Trimming stripped 6 bases from V and 4 bases from J, with 8 bases between. From germline, CDR1 is WNHNN and CDR2 SYGVQD (reference sequence). The CDR3: CASRDSADTQYF. CDR3 in DNA: TGCGCCAGCAGGGACAGTGCAGATACGCAGTATTTT.

The chain recombines TRBV6-6 with TRBJ2-3; D call uncertain. Trimming cost V 3 bases and J 5 bases, with 9 bases left between them. The germline gives CDR1 MNHNY, CDR2 SVGAGI (reference sequence). This CDR3 is built from 13 residues. For the CDR3, the DNA is TGTGCCAGCAGTTATTCCTCCGGAGATACGCAGTATTTT. This gives the protein CASSYSSGDTQYF.

This clone was seen only once. The CDR3 DNA reads TGCGCCAGCAGCCTGAGAGGGCCCGCCTTTGGGAATGAGCAGTTCTTC. It encodes CASSLRGPAFGNEQFF. The V call is TRBV5-1, the J call TRBJ2-1; D perhaps matches TRBD2 (5 bases). The CDR3 is made up of 16 amino acids. Germline loops: CDR1 SGHRS, CDR2 YFSETQ. Trimming pared 4 bases from V and 7 bases from J, leaving 21 bases between.

CDR3 in DNA: TGTGCCAGCTCACCGGTAGAATTCTACGAGCAGTACTTC. Translation: CASSPVEFYEQYF. The chain couples TRBV18 to TRBJ2-7; no clear D gene. V was shortened by 3 bases and J by 3 bases, with 9 bases between the two germline ends. CDR1 is KGHSH and CDR2 is LQKENI in the germline V gene. There are 13 residues in the CDR3.

The chain joins TRBV5-1 to TRBJ2-1; a possible D gene is TRBD1 (6 bases). The V end was cut by 4 bases, the J end by 0 bases, with 11 bases between. The germline V gene has CDR1 SGHRS and CDR2 YFSETQ. The CDR3 has 15 amino acids. The DNA of the CDR3 is TGCGCCAGCAGCCCCACAGGGCGCTCCTACAATGAGCAGTTCTTC. Its translation: CASSPTGRSYNEQFF.

This sequence joins TRBV5-4 and TRBJ2-7; D unresolved. Germline V gene lookup returns CDR1 SGHNT and CDR2 YYREEE (reference sequence). The V gene lost 4 bases and the J gene lost 7 bases, with 15 bases spanning the gap. The CDR3 extends over 13 amino acids. CDR3 DNA sequence: TGTGCCAGCAGCCTCACCAGAGGTGGAGAGCAGTACTTC. The encoded protein is CASSLTRGGEQYF. Variable domain in full (rest from reference TRBV5-4 and TRBJ2-7): ETGVTQSPTHLIKTRGQQVTLRCSSQSGHNTVSWYQQALGQGPQFIFQYYREEENGRGNFPPRFSGLQFPNYSSELNVNALELDDSALYLCASSLTRGGEQYFGPGTRLTVT.

This chain connects TRBV5-1 to TRBJ2-5, with 7 bases fitting TRBD1. The closer fit of TRBJ2-7 to the DNA end suggests the J call may be wrong. CDR1 and CDR2 (germline): SGHRS, YFSETQ. This CDR3 is 15 amino acids long. DNA for the CDR3: TGCGCCAGCAGCTTTGGGACAGTCTCGGTTTACGAGCAGTACTTC. It encodes CASSFGTVSVYEQYF.

The chain joins TRBV6-5 to TRBJ2-1, with D uncertain. Trimming removed 7 bases from V and 1 base from J, with 8 bases in between. This CDR3 is built from 13 residues. Germline loops: CDR1 MNHEY, CDR2 SVGAGI. The CDR3 reads CASKELSYNEQFF. CDR3 coding DNA: TGTGCCAGCAAGGAACTATCCTACAATGAGCAGTTCTTC.

This chain connects TRBV11-2 to TRBJ2-6, with D tentatively TRBD2 (7 bases). CDR3 length equals 15 residues. Between the trimmed V and J ends, which lost 6 bases and 4 bases, there was a span of 13 bases. Germline V lookup: CDR1 SGHAT, CDR2 FQNNGV. Written as DNA, the CDR3 is TGTGCCAGCAGGAAGGGGGGGGTCGGGGCCAACGTCCTGACTTTC. Its protein is CASRKGGVGANVLTF.

This chain connects TRBV6-1 to TRBJ2-5, with D possibly TRBD2 on 6 matching bases. The CDR3 runs to 13 residues. The V end was cut by 6 bases, the J end by 2 bases, with 10 bases between. Germline V CDR1 and CDR2: MNHNS, SASEGT. CDR3: CASSGGLQETQYF. DNA of the CDR3: TGTGCCAGCAGCGGGGGACTTCAAGAGACCCAGTACTTC.

The J gene is TRBJ1-4, the V gene TRBV25-1; D remains unclear. Trimming removed 4 bases at V and 2 bases at J, with 11 bases between. Germline CDR1 is MGHDK and CDR2 is SYGVNS. The CDR3 length is 15 residues. DNA for the CDR3: TGTGCCAGCAGTGTTGTAAGCACGACTAATGAAAAACTGTTTTTT. Amino acids: CASSVVSTTNEKLFF.

On this clone: At one end the junction does not follow the germline gene, possibly because of a read error. The rearrangement links TRBV7-9 to TRBJ2-7; D perhaps matches TRBD1 (6 bases). The CDR3 has 13 amino acids. CDR1 is SEHNR and CDR2 is FQNEAQ in the germline V gene (reference sequence). The CDR3 DNA follows: TGTTCCAGCAGAAGGGGGTCCTCACGCGAGCAGTACTTC. This sequence encodes CSSRRGSSREQYF.

This chain uses TRBV4-1 with TRBJ2-3; D is unresolved. V lost 10 bases to trimming and J lost 8 bases, with 16 bases between them. Germline V lookup: CDR1 MGHRA, CDR2 YSYEKL. The CDR3 is 12 residues long. CDR3 nucleotides: TGCGCCACTGGCGGCCCCACGGGTACGCAGTATTTT. It specifies CATGGPTGTQYF.